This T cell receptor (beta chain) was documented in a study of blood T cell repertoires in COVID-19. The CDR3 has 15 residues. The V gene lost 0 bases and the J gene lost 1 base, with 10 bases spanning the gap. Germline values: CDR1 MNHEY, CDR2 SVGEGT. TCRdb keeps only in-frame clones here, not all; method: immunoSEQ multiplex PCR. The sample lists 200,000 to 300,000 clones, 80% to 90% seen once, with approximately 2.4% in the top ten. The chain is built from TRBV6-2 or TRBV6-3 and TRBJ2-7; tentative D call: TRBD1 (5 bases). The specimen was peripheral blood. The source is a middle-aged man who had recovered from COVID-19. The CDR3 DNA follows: TGTGCCAGCAGTTACTCTCCGGACACATCCTACGAGCAGTACTTC. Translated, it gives CASSYSPDTSYEQYF.